This T cell receptor (beta chain) is from a study of blood T cells in healthy people across ages. Findings and caveats of the study: Strong correlation linked observed beta diversity and percent naive T cells. PBMCs went unsorted, and a conclusive naive versus antigen-experienced comparison was therefore prevented.

Researchers collected approximately 9.5 milliliters of peripheral blood from every single donor. Next came a second PCR, run for about 6 to 12 cycles, which used a sample-barcoded 5' primer along with a J-beta primer mix. MiXCR, run by TCRdb on the 5' RACE reads, gives a single entry per CDR3 protein. Of about 1.4 million distinct CDR3 sequences in the sample, approximately 63% were seen once. On this clonotype itself: What it binds is unknown.

V lost 0 bases and J 8 bases, leaving 13 bases between the germline ends. This CDR3 has 15 residues. Germline V gene sequence: CDR1 LGHNA, CDR2 YNFKEQ. The sample was blood. The sequence derives from a man aged 18 to 29 in good health. The rearrangement joins TRBV4-2 to TRBJ1-4, with D unresolved. This chain's CDR3 is CASSQELPSGEKLFF. In DNA, the CDR3 is TGTGCCAGCAGCCAAGAACTCCCCTCGGGAGAAAAACTGTTTTTT.